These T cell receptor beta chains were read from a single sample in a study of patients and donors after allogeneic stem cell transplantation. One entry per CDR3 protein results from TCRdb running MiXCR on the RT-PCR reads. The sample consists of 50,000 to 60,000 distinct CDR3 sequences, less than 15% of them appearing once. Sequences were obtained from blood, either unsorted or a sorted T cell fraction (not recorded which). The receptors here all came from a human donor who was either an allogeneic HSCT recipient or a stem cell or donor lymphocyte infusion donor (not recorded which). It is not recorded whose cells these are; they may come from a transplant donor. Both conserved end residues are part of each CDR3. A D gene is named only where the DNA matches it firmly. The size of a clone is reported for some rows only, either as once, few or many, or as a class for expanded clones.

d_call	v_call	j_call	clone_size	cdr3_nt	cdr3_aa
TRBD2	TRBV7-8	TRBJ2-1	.	TGTGCCACCGAGGGGGAGCTAGCGGGTCCTGAGTTCTTC	CATEGELAGPEFF
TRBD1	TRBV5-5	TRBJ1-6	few	TGTGCCACCCAGGGACAGCTCGCTCCGAATTCACCCCTCCACTTT	CATQGQLAPNSPLHF
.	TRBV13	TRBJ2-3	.	TGTGCCAGCAGCTTCAGTGGGGAGAAGGGTACGCAGTATTTT	CASSFSGEKGTQYF
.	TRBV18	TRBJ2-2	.	TGTGCCAGCTCACCAAGGGGGTTGAACACCGGGGAGCTGTTTTTT	CASSPRGLNTGELFF
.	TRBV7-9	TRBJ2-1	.	TGTGCCAGCAGCTCCTGGCGGAACTACAATGAGCAGTTCTTC	CASSSWRNYNEQFF
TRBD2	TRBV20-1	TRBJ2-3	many	TGCAGTGCTAGAGATCTTTTCGGGTGGCGGGAGGGTCCTATTATTGGCACAGATACGCAGTATTTT	CSARDLFGWREGPIIGTDTQYF
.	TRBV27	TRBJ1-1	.	TGTGCCAGCAGTAACCTTATGAACACTGAAGCTTTCTTT	CASSNLMNTEAFF
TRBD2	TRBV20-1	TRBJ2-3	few	TGCAGTGCTAACCTAGGACTAGCGGCCTTGAACGGAGATACGCAGTATTTT	CSANLGLAALNGDTQYF
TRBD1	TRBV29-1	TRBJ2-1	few	TGCAGCGTTGAAGATACTAACCGGGACAGGGGGTCATATGAGCAGTTCTTC	CSVEDTNRDRGSYEQFF
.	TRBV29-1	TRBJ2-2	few	TGCAGCGTTGAGGCGACGGAGACGAACACCGGGGAGCTGTTTTTT	CSVEATETNTGELFF
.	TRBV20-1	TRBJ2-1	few	TGCAGTGCTAGTTTCGGGCAGGTTGGCTACAATGAGCAGTTCTTC	CSASFGQVGYNEQFF
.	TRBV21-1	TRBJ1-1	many	TGTGCCACCACAATCGCGGGGCAGATGAACACTGAAGCTTTCTTT	CATTIAGQMNTEAFF
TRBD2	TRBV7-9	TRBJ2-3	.	TGTGCCAGCAGCCCCCCGTTAGCGGGATACTCCACAGATACGCAGTATTTT	CASSPPLAGYSTDTQYF
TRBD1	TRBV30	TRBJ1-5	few	TGTGCCTGGAGTTCGGGCAGGGGGAGGCAGCCCCAGCATTTT	CAWSSGRGRQPQHF
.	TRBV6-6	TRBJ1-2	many	TGTGCCAGCAGTTACGAGGGCACGATCTTC	CASSYEGTIF
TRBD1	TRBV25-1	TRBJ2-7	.	TGTGCCAGCAGTCCCGGACAGGGCGTAACCTACGAGCAGTACTTC	CASSPGQGVTYEQYF